Below, 11 T cell receptor beta chains from the same sample are listed, as sequenced in a study of identifying expanded T cells in peripheral blood. Libraries were prepared by immunoSEQ multiplex PCR; TCRdb keeps only in-frame clonotypes and omits some of them. Of tens of thousands of clones in the sample, 84% were seen once. Material for sequencing was blood. The receptors shown here come from a person between 18 and 69 years old in good health.

The chain combines TRBV4-1 with TRBJ2-7, with D perhaps given as TRBD1 or TRBD2 (6 bases each). Trimming stripped 0 bases from V and 4 bases from J, with 25 bases between. Germline CDR1 and CDR2: MGHRA and YSYEKL. The CDR3 covers 19 residues. The CDR3 DNA sequence: TGCGCCAGCAGCCAAGATCGGTGGGACACGGGGCCGGGGACTTACGAGCAGTACTTC. This sequence encodes CASSQDRWDTGPGTYEQYF.

This clone was seen a single time. The chain employs TRBV7-2 and TRBJ1-4; D uncertain. Germline values: CDR1 SGHTA, CDR2 FQGNSA. This CDR3 region has 15 residues. Deletions cut 1 base from V and 4 bases from J, with 10 bases between. The CDR3 is CASSLVSADNEKLFF. CDR3 in DNA: TGTGCCAGCAGCTTAGTGTCGGCTGATAATGAAAAACTGTTTTTT.

The chain couples TRBV4-2 to TRBJ1-1; D is perhaps TRBD1 (5 bases). Deletions cut 1 base from V and 3 bases from J, with 15 bases between. This CDR3 is built from 16 residues. Germline V gene sequence: CDR1 LGHNA, CDR2 YNFKEQ. The CDR3 nucleotides read TGTGCCAGCAGCCAAGTGCAGGGTGGCTCGCACACTGAAGCTTTCTTT. Translation gives CASSQVQGGSHTEAFF.

This clone was seen once. The chain has TRBV30 and TRBJ2-7, with D unclear. V was shortened by 0 bases and J by 0 bases, with 12 bases between the two germline ends. The CDR3 loop spans 15 amino acids. Per germline, CDR1 GTSNPN and CDR2 SVGIG (reference sequence). CDR3 DNA sequence: TGTGCCTGGAGTGTAGTGTGGGGAAGCTCCTACGAGCAGTACTTC. This translates into CAWSVVWGSSYEQYF. Supplemented by reference TRBV30 and TRBJ2-7, the full variable domain reads SQTIHQWPATLVQPVGSPLSLECTVEGTSNPNLYWYRQAAGRGLQLLFYSVGIGQISSEVPQNLSASRPQDRQFILSSKKLLLSDSGFYLCAWSVVWGSSYEQYFGPGTRLTVT.

The chain carries TRBV19 and TRBJ1-5; TRBD1 aligns across 10 bases. The CDR3 totals 15 residues. CDR1 is LNHDA and CDR2 is SQIVND in the germline V gene (reference sequence). With 3 bases clipped from V and 6 bases from J, the junction kept 5 bases outside the gene matches. The CDR3 bases are TGTGCCAGTAGTATGGGGGACAGGGGTGGTCAGCCCCAGCATTTT. Its translation is CASSMGDRGGQPQHF.

V is TRBV28 and J is TRBJ1-5; a weak D match, TRBD1 (6 bases). Trimming took off 4 bases at V and 0 bases at J, with 7 bases between the two ends. CDR1 and CDR2 from the germline V gene are MDHEN and SYDVKM. This CDR3 contains 14 residues. CDR3 sequence (DNA): TGTGCCAGCAGTTGGACAGTTAGCAATCAGCCCCAGCATTTT. This sequence encodes CASSWTVSNQPQHF.

This clone was counted a few times. This rearrangement joins TRBV7-2 to TRBJ2-7, with D tentatively TRBD1 or TRBD2 (5 bases each). Trimming shortened V by 3 bases and J by 6 bases, and 12 bases separated the two germline ends. This CDR3 is 13 amino acids long. Germline lookup yields CDR1 SGHTA and CDR2 FQGNSA. This chain's CDR3 is CASSLGPVSEQYF. CDR3 DNA: TGTGCCAGCAGCTTGGGACCCGTATCCGAGCAGTACTTC.

V is TRBV29-1 and J is TRBJ1-3; D ambiguous. This CDR3 region has 13 residues. Germline CDR1 reads SQVTM; CDR2 reads ANQGSEA. Between the trimmed V and J ends, which lost 6 bases and 0 bases, there was a span of 9 bases. This chain's CDR3 is CSVTGSSGNTIYF. DNA of the CDR3: TGCAGCGTGACGGGATCCTCTGGAAACACCATATATTTT.

The chain recombines TRBV5-5 with TRBJ1-4; D unresolved. The V end lost 4 bases, the J end lost 7 bases, and 20 bases lay between the germline ends. The V gene's germline CDR1 is SGHKS and CDR2 YYEKEE (reference sequence). The CDR3 totals 16 residues. CDR3 residues: CASSGVGREGGEKLFF. CDR3 in DNA: TGTGCCAGCAGCGGCGTAGGTCGGGAGGGCGGTGAAAAACTGTTTTTT.

The rearrangement uses TRBV5-6 and TRBJ2-1; D is perhaps TRBD1 (7 bases). V was trimmed by 0 bases and J by 7 bases, leaving 14 bases between them. Germline CDR1 and CDR2: SGHDT and YYEEEE. The CDR3 is 15 amino acids. CDR3 loop: CASSLARGVWNEQFF. CDR3 sequence (DNA): TGTGCCAGCAGCTTGGCCAGGGGGGTTTGGAATGAGCAGTTCTTC.

The J gene is TRBJ1-3, the V gene TRBV5-1; D is uncertain. Germline CDR1 reads SGHRS; CDR2 reads YFSETQ. The V end was cut by 0 bases, the J end by 3 bases, with 10 bases between. The CDR3 sequence is 15 residues long. The CDR3 loop is CASSLEHDLGNTIYF. In DNA, the CDR3 is TGCGCCAGCAGCTTGGAACATGACCTTGGAAACACCATATATTTT.